The sequence of this TCR beta chain was determined in a study of T cell responses to AZD1222 COVID-19 vaccine. Overall study results and limits: Regions left unmutated in variants are reportedly the target of nearly half of spike-specific TCRs. Across the whole spike, CD4 TCRs peaked at regions 160-218 and 743-854.

In regard to this clone: Its antigen is unidentified.

The repertoire was sequenced with immunoSEQ multiplex PCR; TCRdb's copy has only in-frame clones and lacks some. The table includes about 100,000 clones, roughly 89% detected once. The clonotype was recovered from an adult in good health. This material consisted of peripheral blood, taken on day 0 of AZD1222 vaccination.

The CDR3 region is CASSHGLAAYEQYF. The CDR3 DNA reads as TGTGCCAGCAGCCACGGACTAGCGGCGTACGAGCAGTACTTC. The chain has TRBV5-4 and TRBJ2-7; TRBD2 agrees at 10 bases. The V gene's germline CDR1 is SGHNT and CDR2 YYREEE (reference sequence). This CDR3 is 14 amino acids long. V shed 4 bases and J 4 bases; nucleotides not matched to a gene: 5.